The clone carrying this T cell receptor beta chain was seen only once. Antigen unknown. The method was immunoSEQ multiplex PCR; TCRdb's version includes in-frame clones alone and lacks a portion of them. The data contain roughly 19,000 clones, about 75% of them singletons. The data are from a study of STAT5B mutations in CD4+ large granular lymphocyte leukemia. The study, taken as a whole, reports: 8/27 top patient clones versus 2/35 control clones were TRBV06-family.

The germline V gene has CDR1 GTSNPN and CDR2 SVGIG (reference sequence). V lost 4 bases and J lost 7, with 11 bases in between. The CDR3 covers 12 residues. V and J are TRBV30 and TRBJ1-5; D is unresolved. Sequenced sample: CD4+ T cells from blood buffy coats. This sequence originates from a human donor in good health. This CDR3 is CAWTKNEQPQHF. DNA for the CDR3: TGTGCCTGGACCAAAAACGAGCAGCCCCAGCATTTT. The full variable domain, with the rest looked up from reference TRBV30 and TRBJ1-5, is SQTIHQWPATLVQPVGSPLSLECTVEGTSNPNLYWYRQAAGRGLQLLFYSVGIGQISSEVPQNLSASRPQDRQFILSSKKLLLSDSGFYLCAWTKNEQPQHFGDGTRLSIL.